This is a list of T cell receptor beta chains from one sample in a study of blood T cell repertoires in COVID-19. The table came from immunoSEQ multiplex PCR; TCRdb's copy has only in-frame clones and leaves some out. The sample yields 95,000 or so clones, around 86% seen once. The sequenced material came from peripheral blood. The receptors here all came from a woman aged 70-85 years with acute or convalescent COVID-19. Each CDR3 is given with its conserved first and last residue. A D gene is named only where the DNA matches it firmly. Clone size is not always given. Where it is, it says once, few, many or a class for expanded clones.

TRBJ2-3 16 TRBD2 once TRBV18 TGTGCCAGCTCCCCTATAGCGGGGGGGAGCACAGATACGCAGTATTTT CASSPIAGGSTDTQYF
TRBJ2-1 14 NA NA TRBV2 TGTGCCAGCAGTGACCGGAGGTCGGTTAATGAGCAGTTCTTC CASSDRRSVNEQFF
TRBJ2-5 12 NA NA TRBV12-3/TRBV12-4 TGTGCCAGCAGCCCCGGGGTGGAGACCCAGTACTTC CASSPGVETQYF
TRBJ1-6 14 TRBD1 NA TRBV2 TGTGCCACCGGACAGGCTTCCTGGGATTCACCCCTCCACTTT CATGQASWDSPLHF
TRBJ1-1 14 NA NA TRBV5-1 TGCGCCAGCAGCTCCACCCAGGGGAAAGCTGAAGCTTTCTTT CASSSTQGKAEAFF
TRBJ1-4 15 NA once TRBV28 TGTGCCAGCAGTTTAGCCGGGACAAGAAATGAAAAACTGTTTTTT CASSLAGTRNEKLFF
TRBJ1-3 12 NA NA TRBV12-3/TRBV12-4 TGTGCCAGCAGTCCCCGTGGAAACACCATATATTTT CASSPRGNTIYF
TRBJ2-7 13 NA NA TRBV30 TGTGCCTGGTCACGTGGACAGCCTTACGAGCAGTACTTC CAWSRGQPYEQYF
TRBJ1-1 14 TRBD1 NA TRBV6-5 TGTGCCACACTCGGCTGGACAGGGAACACTGAAGCTTTCTTT CATLGWTGNTEAFF
TRBJ1-2 15 NA few TRBV28 TGTGCCAGCAGTCCCTACGACAGGTGGGGCTATGGCTACACCTTC CASSPYDRWGYGYTF
TRBJ1-2 12 NA NA TRBV5-1 TGCGCCAGCAGCTTGGGGACAGATGGCTACACCTTC CASSLGTDGYTF
TRBJ1-3 16 TRBD1 few TRBV6-5 TGTGCCAGCAGTTACTCTGGACAGGGGACTGGAAACACCATATATTTT CASSYSGQGTGNTIYF
TRBJ2-1 15 NA NA TRBV7-9 TGTGCCAGCAGCTCTAGCCCAGAGTCCTACAATGAGCAGTTCTTC CASSSSPESYNEQFF
TRBJ1-6 15 NA few TRBV5-1 TGCGCCAGCAGCCTTGGACAGCCAGGGTATTCACCCCTCCACTTT CASSLGQPGYSPLHF
TRBJ2-1 12 NA NA TRBV28 TGTGCCAGCCTAGGGGTATACAATGAGCAGTTCTTC CASLGVYNEQFF
TRBJ2-2 15 NA NA TRBV19 TGTGCCAGTAGTACGACGAGGGTGAGCACCGGGGAGCTGTTTTTT CASSTTRVSTGELFF
TRBJ2-1 17 NA once TRBV3-1/TRBV3-2 TGTGCCAGCAGTCGATTACCGAAGTCTAGCTCCTACAATGAGCAGTTCTTC CASSRLPKSSSYNEQFF
TRBJ2-1 13 NA once TRBV19 TGTGCCAGTAGTATATGGGCAAACAATGAGCAGTTCTTC CASSIWANNEQFF
TRBJ2-7 14 TRBD2 NA TRBV28 TGTGCCAGCACTAGAGCGGGAGCGTCCTACGAGCAGTACTTC CASTRAGASYEQYF
TRBJ1-1 14 TRBD1 NA TRBV6-2/TRBV6-3 TGTGCCAGCAGTTACTCTAAGGGGGCATCTGAAGCTTTCTTT CASSYSKGASEAFF
TRBJ1-1 11 NA few TRBV6-5 TGTGCCAGCAGTCCGTACACTGAAGCTTTCTTT CASSPYTEAFF
TRBJ1-5 13 NA NA TRBV3-1/TRBV3-2 TGTGCCAGCAGCCAAGATATTCGACAACCCCAGCATTTT CASSQDIRQPQHF
TRBJ1-2 15 TRBD1 few TRBV5-5 TGTGCCAGCAGCTCCCAGACAGGGGGGGCCTATGGCTACACCTTC CASSSQTGGAYGYTF
TRBJ2-3 15 TRBD1 NA TRBV18 TGTGCCAGCTCCCCGGACAGGCTTCGCACAGATACGCAGTATTTT CASSPDRLRTDTQYF
TRBJ2-2 18 TRBD2 NA TRBV5-4 TGTGCCAGCAGCTTGAGGGGCCAGCGGGGAGCGAACACCGGGGAGCTGTTTTTT CASSLRGQRGANTGELFF
TRBJ2-7 14 TRBD2 NA TRBV10-2 TGCGCCAGCAACAAAGCGGGAGGCTCTTACGAGCAGTACTTC CASNKAGGSYEQYF
TRBJ1-4 15 NA NA TRBV6-2/TRBV6-3 TGTGCCAGCAGTTACTCGATCAGGGATAATGAAAAACTGTTTTTT CASSYSIRDNEKLFF
TRBJ1-6 17 TRBD1 NA TRBV7-6 TGTGCCAGCAGCTTAGAAGGACAGGGCACCTATAATTCACCCCTCCACTTT CASSLEGQGTYNSPLHF
TRBJ2-2 12 NA NA TRBV15 TGTGCCACCAGCAGAGCAACCGGGGAGCTGTTTTTT CATSRATGELFF
TRBJ2-5 15 TRBD2 NA TRBV5-1 TGCGCCAGCAGCTTGGGGGGAGGGACGGAAGAGACCCAGTACTTC CASSLGGGTEETQYF
TRBJ1-2 18 TRBD1 NA TRBV6-1 TGTGCCAGCAGTGAAATAGGCTCCGGGACAGGGCTTAAGTATGGCTACACCTTC CASSEIGSGTGLKYGYTF
TRBJ1-1 16 TRBD1 NA TRBV19 TGTGCCAGTAGTTCCCAACCGACAGGGGCGTACACTGAAGCTTTCTTT CASSSQPTGAYTEAFF
TRBJ2-5 16 NA NA TRBV7-2 TGTGCCAGCAGCTTAGCTGGCAGGGTCAACCAAGAGACCCAGTACTTC CASSLAGRVNQETQYF
TRBJ1-6 17 TRBD1 once TRBV30 TGTGCCTGGAAAGTGGGCAGGACAGGGGGATCCAATTCACCCCTCCACTTT CAWKVGRTGGSNSPLHF
TRBJ1-4 16 TRBD1 NA TRBV6-2/TRBV6-3 TGTGCCAGCAGTTACGGACAGGGGGTTACTAATGAAAAACTGTTTTTT CASSYGQGVTNEKLFF
TRBJ2-1 15 TRBD1 NA TRBV11-2 TGTGCCAGCAGCTTAGAGGGACAGGAGTACAATGAGCAGTTCTTC CASSLEGQEYNEQFF
TRBJ1-1 14 TRBD1 once TRBV2 TGTGCCAGCAGGGGACAGGGTGGGCACACTGAAGCTTTCTTT CASRGQGGHTEAFF
TRBJ2-5 11 NA NA TRBV2 TGTGCCAGCACCCCTCAAGAGACCCAGTACTTC CASTPQETQYF
TRBJ2-2 16 NA NA TRBV18 TGTGCCAGCTCACCACCGAACGGGGGGAACACCGGGGAGCTGTTTTTT CASSPPNGGNTGELFF
TRBJ2-3 17 TRBD2 NA TRBV30 TGTGCCTGGAGTGTCGGGAGACTAGCGGCACACACAGATACGCAGTATTTT CAWSVGRLAAHTDTQYF
TRBJ1-2 14 TRBD1 NA TRBV30 TGTGCCTGGAGTGTCTCAGGGGGCGTGGGTGGCTACACCTTC CAWSVSGGVGGYTF
TRBJ2-4 14 NA NA TRBV28 TGTGCCAGCAGTTTATACAGGATCCAAAACATTCAGTACTTC CASSLYRIQNIQYF
TRBJ2-1 14 TRBD1 NA TRBV3-1/TRBV3-2 TGTGCCAGCAGCCAGAAAGACAGGGACCATGAGCAGTTCTTC CASSQKDRDHEQFF
TRBJ2-7 11 NA NA TRBV27 TGTGCCAGCAGTCTAGGGGCGGCGTGGTACTTC CASSLGAAWYF
TRBJ2-3 14 NA NA TRBV5-1 TGCGCCAGCAGCCCGCAGTCTGGCACAGATACGCAGTATTTT CASSPQSGTDTQYF
TRBJ2-3 14 NA once TRBV5-1 TGCGCCAGCACTCCGGGTCCAAGCACAGATACGCAGTATTTT CASTPGPSTDTQYF
TRBJ1-2 12 NA once TRBV28 TGTGCCAGCAGTCCTCCGAACTATGGCTACACCTTC CASSPPNYGYTF
TRBJ2-3 15 NA NA TRBV19 TGTGCCAGTAGTATTCTTTGGCAGGGGTCAGATACGCAGTATTTT CASSILWQGSDTQYF
TRBJ1-6 16 TRBD1 once TRBV7-9 TGTGCCAGCAGCCACGGACAGGGCTTTTATAATTCACCCCTCCACTTT CASSHGQGFYNSPLHF
TRBJ1-4 15 NA NA TRBV10-3 TGTGCCATCTCAAAGCAGGGTCCTCGAGATGAAAAACTGTTTTTT CAISKQGPRDEKLFF
TRBJ1-2 14 NA NA TRBV5-4 TGTGCCAGCAGCTTGGGGGCAGAAAACTATGGCTACACCTTC CASSLGAENYGYTF
TRBJ1-5 13 NA NA TRBV12-3/TRBV12-4 TGTGCCAGCAGTTCCACGTCGGTTCAGCCCCAGCATTTT CASSSTSVQPQHF
TRBJ1-4 16 NA NA TRBV29-1 TGCAGCGTTGAAGTTTACCCGAGCGGGATGAATGAAAAACTGTTTTTT CSVEVYPSGMNEKLFF
TRBJ1-6 13 NA NA TRBV6-5 TGTGCCAGCAGCAACAGGGACGGTTCACCCCTCCACTTT CASSNRDGSPLHF
TRBJ2-3 20 TRBD2 NA TRBV7-8 TGTGCCAGCAGCTTAGTACGGACGTGGGGACTAGCGGGGGGCACAGATACGCAGTATTTT CASSLVRTWGLAGGTDTQYF
TRBJ2-7 14 TRBD1 NA TRBV6-5 TGTGCCAGCACCAAAACCCCGACAGGGAACGAGCAGTACTTC CASTKTPTGNEQYF
TRBJ2-7 14 TRBD2 NA TRBV20-1 TGCAGTGCTAGTCCGGGGGGGGTAAACTACGAGCAGTACTTC CSASPGGVNYEQYF
TRBJ1-1 12 NA NA TRBV10-3 TGTGCCATCGCGTGGGCGAACACTGAAGCTTTCTTT CAIAWANTEAFF
TRBJ2-1 14 NA NA TRBV11-2 TGTGCCAGCAGCAGAAGTCCCAGCTACAATGAGCAGTTCTTC CASSRSPSYNEQFF